This T cell receptor beta chain was recovered during a study of T cell responses to AZD1222 COVID-19 vaccine. Points from the study as a whole: The donor group comprised mostly white British people and more females; the analysis possibly underestimated clonal diversity. Reportedly, close to half of spike-specific TCRs are directed against unmutated variant regions.

To note about this clone: Its antigen is still unknown.

Profiled with immunoSEQ multiplex PCR; TCRdb holds only in-frame clones, not every one. Among 110,000 to 150,000 clones listed, 92% were seen once. Germline V gene data show CDR1 as SEHNR and CDR2 as FQNEAQ (reference sequence). CDR3 size: 15 residues. J was trimmed by 7 bases and V by 3 bases; bases with no gene match: 7. Here the sequenced sample was peripheral blood, taken on day 0 of AZD1222 vaccination. This receptor was obtained from an adult in good health. This chain links TRBV7-9 with TRBJ1-5; 9 bases agree with TRBD1. The CDR3 DNA follows: TGTGCCAGCAGCTTCGGGGACAGGGTATTGCAGCCCCAGCATTTT. Translation: CASSFGDRVLQPQHF.